This T cell receptor (beta chain) is drawn from a study of human T cells and chemical hapten exposure. For the study at large: Affected patients, primarily female, had alopecia areata, totalis or universalis. It was small differences in pooled library volume that mainly caused per-sample TCR yields to vary. General study results and limits: Patch test score was positively correlated with the counts of PT1 expanded TCRs.

This clonotype was seen more than once but under ten times. The antigen is not known. Time point denoted: pre-sensitization, week 0. Described treatment: therapeutic diphenylcyclopropenone sensitization with weekly scalp DPC. TCRdb re-called the RACE reads through MiXCR, storing one row per CDR3 protein. The profile shows a few hundred thousand distinct CDR3 sequences, about 8.1% of them singletons. Trimming took 3 bases from V and 1 from J, leaving 13 bases between them. Looked up from germline, CDR1 is LGHDT and CDR2 is YNNKEL (reference sequence). This CDR3 is built from 15 residues. The sequence came from a woman in her thirties or forties with alopecia areata. Some clones in this sample may be carry-over from other donors' samples. The J gene is TRBJ2-7, the V gene TRBV3-1, with D maybe TRBD2 (5 bases). Sample: whole blood, taken in connection with sensitization to the hapten diphenylcyclopropenone (DPC). The chain's CDR3 is CASSQLALGSYEQYF. In DNA, the CDR3 is TGTGCCAGCAGCCAGCTAGCATTGGGGTCCTACGAGCAGTACTTC.